The 20 T cell receptor beta chains listed next were all sequenced from one sample in a study of blood T cell repertoires in COVID-19. The data were produced by immunoSEQ multiplex PCR, yet TCRdb's version contains in-frame clones alone and is incomplete. Seen here are 120,000 or so clones, around two thirds observed once, and the top ten hold roughly 2%. What was sequenced was peripheral blood. Source of these receptors: a woman in her 70s with acute or convalescent COVID-19.

This chain links TRBV11-2 with TRBJ2-3, with a tentative D call TRBD2 (5 bases). Trimming took off 3 bases at V and 5 bases at J, with 9 bases between the two ends. The germline CDR1 and CDR2 sequences are SGHAT and FQNNGV. The CDR3 covers 13 residues. This chain's CDR3 is CASSFSRGDTQYF. CDR3 bases: TGTGCCAGCAGCTTTTCCCGGGGAGATACGCAGTATTTT.

J is TRBJ2-7 and V is TRBV7-9; 12 positions match TRBD2. The CDR3 covers 15 residues. Germline CDR1 reads SEHNR; CDR2 reads FQNEAQ (reference sequence). Germline trimming cut 5 bases from V and 3 bases from J; bases unmatched to any gene: 5. This CDR3 reads CASSPSGGEFYEQYF. CDR3 bases: TGTGCCAGCAGCCCTAGCGGGGGGGAATTCTACGAGCAGTACTTC.

The chain is built from TRBV29-1 and TRBJ1-6, with TRBD1 matching over 8 bases. The trim removed 6 bases at V and 7 bases at J, leaving 5 bases unmatched. The V gene's germline CDR1 is SQVTM and CDR2 ANQGSEA. The CDR3 sequence is 13 residues long. CDR3 sequence (DNA): TGCAGCGTCAAGGACAGGGACAATTCACCCCTCCACTTT. It encodes CSVKDRDNSPLHF.

The gene calls are TRBV19 and TRBJ1-2; 12 positions agree with TRBD1. CDR1 is LNHDA and CDR2 is SQIVND in the germline V gene (reference sequence). V dropped 8 bases and J dropped 6; count of bases not matched to a gene: 7. The CDR3 sequence is 14 residues long. DNA of the CDR3: TGTGCCAGTTTTGGGACAGGGGGCCGCCATGGCTACACCTTC. It specifies CASFGTGGRHGYTF.

This clone has a handful of counts. V and J are TRBV20-1 and TRBJ1-2; the match to TRBD1 covers 7 bases. After removal of 6 bases from V and 8 bases from J, the junction contained 6 bases not matched to a gene. Germline V gene sequence: CDR1 DFQATT, CDR2 SNEGSKA (reference sequence). There are 11 residues in the CDR3. The CDR3 DNA sequence: TGCAGTGCCCGACAGGGAGAAGGCTACACCTTC. Translated, it gives CSARQGEGYTF.

This clone was detected only a few times. The rearrangement links TRBV19 to TRBJ2-2; D may be TRBD1 (5 bases). Trimming took off 2 bases at V and 5 bases at J, with 15 bases between the two ends. The CDR3 contains 16 residues. CDR1 is LNHDA and CDR2 is SQIVND in the germline V gene (reference sequence). The CDR3 DNA sequence: TGTGCCAGTAGTATACGAACAGGAATACCGACCGGGGAGCTGTTTTTT. Encoded protein: CASSIRTGIPTGELFF.

The rearrangement uses TRBV5-6 and TRBJ1-4; TRBD1 matches at 9 bases. CDR3 length equals 15 residues. Germline-derived CDR1 and CDR2 are SGHDT and YYEEEE. Trimming removed 2 bases from V and 10 bases from J; junction bases left unmatched: 9. This CDR3 is CASSFSGQGRGKLFF. The CDR3 DNA follows: TGTGCCAGCAGCTTTTCGGGACAGGGAAGAGGAAAACTGTTTTTT.

The chain couples TRBV19 to TRBJ2-7; TRBD2 might be the D (5 bases). The germline V gene has CDR1 LNHDA and CDR2 SQIVND (reference sequence). CDR3 size: 13 residues. The V and J ends lost 5 bases and 6 bases respectively, with 14 bases between them. The CDR3 coding sequence is TGTGCCAGTAGTCCAAGTAGCGTTGGCGAGCAGTACTTC. Protein: CASSPSSVGEQYF.

CDR3 residues: CASSPSGINTGELFF. In nucleotides, the CDR3 is TGTGCCAGCAGCCCCAGCGGGATAAACACCGGGGAGCTGTTTTTT. The chain has TRBV7-9 and TRBJ2-2; 7 bases are a match to TRBD2. In germline, CDR1 is SEHNR, CDR2 FQNEAQ (reference sequence). The CDR3 is 15 residues long. The J segment lost 2 bases and the V segment lost 5 bases, leaving 5 bases of the junction unmatched. The whole variable domain, filled in from reference TRBV7-9 and TRBJ2-2, reads DTGVSQNPRHKITKRGQNVTFRCDPISEHNRLYWYRQTLGQGPEFLTYFQNEAQLEKSRLLSDRFSAERPKGSFSTLEIQRTEQGDSAMYLCASSPSGINTGELFFGEGSRLTVL.

The rearrangement links TRBV16 to TRBJ1-2, with 7 bases identical to TRBD1. Germline CDR1 is KGHSY and CDR2 is FQNENV. There are 13 residues in the CDR3. V shed 4 bases, J shed 6 bases, and the junction held 5 bases outside the gene matches. DNA of the CDR3: TGTGCCAGCAGCCCGGGGACAGTCCATGGCTACACCTTC. Protein: CASSPGTVHGYTF.

About this clone: Other DNA sequences in the same sample also yield this CDR3. This rearrangement joins TRBV2 to TRBJ2-1, with 13 positions matching TRBD2. Germline values: CDR1 SNHLY, CDR2 FYNNEI. This CDR3 region has 14 residues. Unmatched junction bases numbered 4, after V lost 4 bases and J lost 10 bases. CDR3 sequence reads: CASSGLAGGGEQFF. As DNA, the CDR3 is TGTGCCAGCAGTGGACTAGCGGGGGGTGGGGAGCAGTTCTTC.

This clone has just a few counts. The chain uses TRBV14 and TRBJ1-5, with D maybe TRBD1 (6 bases). V gave up 2 bases and J gave up 0 bases, with 20 bases separating them. The length of the CDR3 is 19 residues. Germline loops: CDR1 SGHDN, CDR2 FVKESK. The DNA for the CDR3 is TGTGCCAGCAGCCAATTCGTGAGCAGGGGTCCATATAGCAATCAGCCCCAGCATTTT. The encoded protein is CASSQFVSRGPYSNQPQHF.

The chain couples TRBV5-4 to TRBJ1-2, with 8 bases aligning to TRBD1. After removal of 4 bases from V and 7 bases from J, the junction contained 9 bases not matched to a gene. The CDR3 covers 14 residues. Germline V gene data show CDR1 as SGHNT and CDR2 as YYREEE (reference sequence). The CDR3 reads CASSQGAGMGGYTF. CDR3 sequence (DNA): TGTGCCAGCAGCCAGGGGGCGGGAATGGGTGGCTACACCTTC. The whole variable domain, filled in from reference TRBV5-4 and TRBJ1-2, reads ETGVTQSPTHLIKTRGQQVTLRCSSQSGHNTVSWYQQALGQGPQFIFQYYREEENGRGNFPPRFSGLQFPNYSSELNVNALELDDSALYLCASSQGAGMGGYTFGSGTRLTVV.

This clone was seen a single time. The chain recombines TRBV2 with TRBJ2-3; D call uncertain. The CDR3 is 12 amino acids. The V gene lost 4 bases and the J gene lost 6 bases, with 8 bases spanning the gap. Per the germline V gene, CDR1 is SNHLY and CDR2 is FYNNEI. CDR3 DNA: TGTGCCAGCAGTGCATCTAGGGATACGCAGTATTTT. Translation gives CASSASRDTQYF. The entire variable domain, with the rest obtained from reference TRBV2 and TRBJ2-3, is as follows: EPEVTQTPSHQVTQMGQEVILRCVPISNHLYFYWYRQILGQKVEFLVSFYNNEISEKSEIFDDQFSVERPDGSNFTLKIRSTKLEDSAMYFCASSASRDTQYFGPGTRLTVL.

This clone was recorded once. The genes are TRBV20-1 and TRBJ1-5; D is ambiguous. Trimming stripped 1 base from V and 7 bases from J, with 2 bases between. The germline V gene encodes CDR1 DFQATT and CDR2 SNEGSKA (reference sequence). CDR3 length: 10 residues. The CDR3 region has the DNA TGCAGTGCTAGAGCGCAGCCCCAGCATTTT. It specifies CSARAQPQHF.

This clone was counted only a few times. The V and J genes are TRBV19 and TRBJ2-7, with a weak D call TRBD2 (7 bases). The CDR3 contains 14 residues. V was pared by 10 bases and J by 4 bases, with 20 bases between. CDR1 is LNHDA, CDR2 SQIVND, per germline (reference sequence). CDR3 bases: TGTGCCACCAAACCGGCCGGGGGGCGATACGAGCAGTACTTC. Its translation is CATKPAGGRYEQYF. Drawing the rest from reference TRBV19 and TRBJ2-7, the complete variable domain is DGGITQSPKYLFRKEGQNVTLSCEQNLNHDAMYWYRQDPGQGLRLIYYSQIVNDFQKGDIAEGYSVSREKKESFPLTVTSAQKNPTAFYLCATKPAGGRYEQYFGPGTRLTVT.

This clone was observed a few times. In DNA form, the CDR3 reads TGTGCCAGTGCCCCGGGACAGCTCTATGGCTACACCTTC. As protein: CASAPGQLYGYTF. The chain recombines TRBV19 with TRBJ1-2; 7 bases are shared with TRBD1. Germline CDR1 reads LNHDA; CDR2 reads SQIVND (reference sequence). This CDR3 comprises 13 residues. V gave up 8 bases and J gave up 4 bases; unmatched junction bases: 7.

This clone has just a few counts. The chain combines TRBV5-1 with TRBJ1-1; possible D gene TRBD1, 5 bases. Trimming left V 7 bases short and J 3 bases short, with 22 bases between. Germline CDR1 SGHRS, CDR2 YFSETQ. The CDR3 totals 16 residues. This CDR3 is CASGKTTAGVDTEAFF. CDR3 bases: TGCGCCAGCGGAAAAACGACAGCGGGAGTGGACACTGAAGCTTTCTTT.

This clone has at least ten counts. This chain links TRBV29-1 with TRBJ2-1; D is perhaps TRBD2 (6 bases). CDR1 is SQVTM, CDR2 ANQGSEA, per germline. The CDR3 totals 17 residues. Trimming pared 0 bases from V and 4 bases from J, leaving 19 bases between. CDR3 region: CSVEDLKGGSLYNEQFF. CDR3 coding DNA: TGCAGCGTTGAAGATCTGAAGGGAGGATCTTTATACAATGAGCAGTTCTTC.

The chain has TRBV5-1 and TRBJ2-4; D ambiguous. The V end lost 2 bases, the J end lost 7 bases, and 10 bases lay between the germline ends. Germline V gene sequence: CDR1 SGHRS, CDR2 YFSETQ. The CDR3 has 13 amino acids. CDR3 region: CASSLNQRNIQYF. The CDR3 DNA follows: TGCGCCAGCAGCTTAAACCAGCGTAACATTCAGTACTTC.